This T cell receptor (beta chain) was recorded in a study of blood T cell repertoires in COVID-19. Across the study: Researchers got acute and convalescent COVID-19 samples from the United States, Italy and Spain. In each case, the material was cDNA or gDNA derived from T cells, B-cell-depleted T cells, or PBMCs.

Per the original methods: Amplification from reference gene primers served as the basis for estimated nucleated cell counts. This table comes from immunoSEQ multiplex PCR, and its TCRdb copy is limited to in-frame clones, with some not included. V and J calls and clone size come straight from that table; D and trimming were deduced from the DNA. This sample yields 130,000 or so clones, of which around nine tenths are seen a single time; less than 2% belongs to the top ten. V was clipped by 1 base and J by 4 bases; unmatched bases: 10. CDR3 length: 17 residues. CDR1 is SNHLY, CDR2 FYNNEI, per germline.

The rearrangement uses TRBV2 and TRBJ2-7; TRBD2 matches 10 bases. Specimen: peripheral blood. The clonotype originates from a human donor in a cohort sampled during active COVID-19. The CDR3 loop reads CASSEDLAGVLGYEQYF. The CDR3 DNA reads TGTGCCAGCAGTGAAGACCTAGCGGGAGTGCTTGGGTACGAGCAGTACTTC.